Following are 4 T cell receptor beta chains from one sample sequenced in a study of spatial heterogeneity in lung cancer. TCRdb used MiXCR to reprocess the 5' RACE reads, holding one entry per CDR3 protein. Here the sample spans approximately 43,000 distinct CDR3 sequences, 8% to 11% being singletons. Time point described: blood at routine non-recurrence follow-up after resection. Specimen: PBMCs, collected at follow-up. These receptors originate from a female donor with early-stage non-small cell lung cancer.

This clonotype was observed at least ten times. The chain has TRBV5-1 and TRBJ2-2; TRBD1 agrees at 9 bases. The CDR3 is made up of 15 amino acids. Germline trimming cut 4 bases from V and 3 bases from J; bases unmatched to any gene: 4. Per germline, CDR1 SGHRS and CDR2 YFSETQ. The CDR3 region is CASSGQGSYTGELFF. The CDR3 DNA sequence: TGCGCCAGCAGCGGACAGGGGTCATACACCGGGGAGCTGTTTTTT.

The chain combines TRBV20-1 with TRBJ2-5; D gene unclear. The CDR3 is made up of 13 amino acids. The ends were cut back, 6 bases at V and 6 bases at J, with 17 bases in the middle. Per the germline V gene, CDR1 is DFQATT and CDR2 is SNEGSKA (reference sequence). The DNA of the CDR3 is TGCAGTGCCCCCCAAGAGAGGATGAAGACCCAGTACTTC. It encodes CSAPQERMKTQYF.

V gene TRBV7-2 combines with J gene TRBJ1-2, with D perhaps TRBD1 (5 bases). CDR1 SGHTA and CDR2 FQGNSA come from the germline V gene. V gave up 5 bases and J gave up 0 bases, with 7 bases separating them. CDR3 length equals 13 residues. CDR3 sequence: CASSPDTNYGYTF. As DNA, the CDR3 is TGTGCCAGCAGCCCGGACACTAACTATGGCTACACCTTC. Combining the CDR3 with reference TRBV7-2 and TRBJ1-2 gives the whole variable domain GAGVSQSPSNKVTEKGKDVELRCDPISGHTALYWYRQSLGQGLEFLIYFQGNSAPDKSGLPSDRFSAERTGGSVSTLTIQRTQQEDSAVYLCASSPDTNYGYTFGSGTRLTVV.

This clonotype was counted between two and nine times. This rearrangement joins TRBV12-3 or TRBV12-4 to TRBJ2-1; no clear D. This CDR3 comprises 12 residues. V lost 7 bases and J lost 5, with 9 bases in between. CDR3 loop: CASKGRNNEQFF. As DNA, the CDR3 is TGTGCCAGCAAAGGCCGGAACAATGAGCAGTTCTTC.